The 23 T cell receptor beta chains below were found in one sample sequenced in a study of T-cell memory formation after mild COVID-19. MiXCR was run by TCRdb on the 5' RACE reads, yielding one entry per CDR3 protein. The sample yields about 290,000 distinct CDR3 sequences, more than 15% seen once. Specimen: PBMCs or a T cell subset sorted from them (not recorded which). The receptors were gathered from a man between 18 and 29 years old who had mild COVID-19 (a few samples of this study predate the infection). Cell type and time point are not known.

CDR3 sequence reads: CASTLEGARNIQYF. The CDR3, as DNA: TGTGCCAGCACCTTGGAGGGGGCGCGAAACATTCAGTACTTC. The rearrangement joins TRBV6-2 or TRBV6-3 to TRBJ2-4, with D perhaps matching TRBD1 (7 bases). This CDR3 contains 14 residues. Trimming pared 7 bases from V and 6 bases from J, leaving 16 bases between. Germline CDR1 and CDR2: MNHEY and SVGEGT.

Only a few counts were recorded for this clonotype. The chain joins TRBV19 to TRBJ2-2, with unresolved D. The germline CDR1 and CDR2 sequences are LNHDA and SQIVND (reference sequence). CDR3 length: 14 amino acids. Deletions cut 2 bases from V and 1 base from J, with 5 bases between. The DNA for the CDR3 is TGTGCCAGTAGTATATTATGGAACACCGGGGAGCTGTTTTTT. Its protein is CASSILWNTGELFF.

This clonotype was observed a few times. The chain links TRBV9 to TRBJ2-2; the D gene could be TRBD1 or TRBD2 (5 bases each). Trimming pared 2 bases from V and 6 bases from J, leaving 8 bases between. There are 13 residues in the CDR3. From germline, CDR1 is SGDLS and CDR2 YYNGEE. As DNA, the CDR3 is TGTGCCAGCAGCGTGGGGGATGCCGGGGAGCTGTTTTTT. Translated: CASSVGDAGELFF. The whole variable domain, filled in from reference TRBV9 and TRBJ2-2, reads DSGVTQTPKHLITATGQRVTLRCSPRSGDLSVYWYQQSLDQGLQFLIQYYNGEERAKGNILERFSAQQFPDLHSELNLSSLELGDSALYFCASSVGDAGELFFGEGSRLTVL.

This clonotype occurred a few times. The rearrangement uses TRBV5-6 and TRBJ2-7, with D hard to call. Germline loops: CDR1 SGHDT, CDR2 YYEEEE. V shed 6 bases and J shed 2 bases, with 15 bases lying between them. This CDR3 spans 14 amino acids. Here the CDR3 reads CASTRGPSAYEQYV. CDR3 nucleotides: TGTGCCAGCACGAGAGGACCGAGCGCCTACGAGCAGTACGTC.

This clonotype was recorded many times. The chain couples TRBV10-3 to TRBJ2-3; 13 nucleotides line up with TRBD2. CDR1 and CDR2 (germline): ENHRY, SYGVKD. Trimming cost V 3 bases and J 2 bases; bases outside gene matches: 5. This CDR3 contains 17 residues. Here the CDR3 DNA reads TGTGCCATCAGTGATGGGACTAGCGGGGAGCACACAGATACGCAGTATTTT. Its translation: CAISDGTSGEHTDTQYF.

The chain joins TRBV7-2 to TRBJ2-5; the D is unclear. This CDR3 has 16 amino acids. Trimming took off 0 bases at V and 1 base at J, with 12 bases between the two ends. Germline lookup yields CDR1 SGHTA and CDR2 FQGNSA. The CDR3 DNA follows: TGTGCCAGCAGCTTAGCGTATTACACGGTCCAAGAGACCCAGTACTTC. Protein: CASSLAYYTVQETQYF.

This clonotype was seen a handful of times. The gene calls are TRBV9 and TRBJ1-5; 7 positions agree with TRBD1. V lost 3 bases, J lost 5 bases, and 11 bases stayed unmatched. The CDR3 sequence is 16 residues long. Germline CDR1 is SGDLS and CDR2 is YYNGEE. CDR3 nucleotide sequence: TGTGCCAGCAGCGAGGGGGCCGTCCCCGGACATCAGCCCCAGCATTTT. This encodes CASSEGAVPGHQPQHF.

This chain joins TRBV5-1 and TRBJ1-1; D is perhaps TRBD1 (6 bases). The V end lost 0 bases, the J end lost 1 base, and 13 bases lay between the germline ends. The CDR3 totals 16 residues. CDR1 is SGHRS and CDR2 is YFSETQ in the germline V gene. The CDR3 DNA reads as TGCGCCAGCAGCTTGGATGCGGGACAACCGAACACTGAAGCTTTCTTT. It codes for CASSLDAGQPNTEAFF. The full variable domain, with the rest looked up from reference TRBV5-1 and TRBJ1-1, is KAGVTQTPRYLIKTRGQQVTLSCSPISGHRSVSWYQQTPGQGLQFLFEYFSETQRNKGNFPGRFSGRQFSNSRSEMNVSTLELGDSALYLCASSLDAGQPNTEAFFGQGTRLTVV.

This clonotype was seen a single time. The rearrangement joins TRBV25-1 to TRBJ2-3; the match to TRBD2 covers 8 bases. CDR1 is MGHDK and CDR2 is SYGVNS in the germline V gene. This CDR3 has 13 amino acids. Trimming cost V 5 bases and J 5 bases; bases outside gene matches: 3. The CDR3 coding sequence is TGTGCCAGCAGTTTCGGGAGGGGAGATACGCAGTATTTT. Translation gives CASSFGRGDTQYF. The entire variable domain, with the rest obtained from reference TRBV25-1 and TRBJ2-3, is as follows: EADIYQTPRYLVIGTGKKITLECSQTMGHDKMYWYQQDPGMELHLIHYSYGVNSTEKGDLSSESTVSRIRTEHFPLTLESARPSHTSQYLCASSFGRGDTQYFGPGTRLTVL.

The chain uses TRBV7-3 and TRBJ2-3, with D perhaps TRBD1 or TRBD2 (5 bases each). The CDR3 has 16 amino acids. CDR1 is SGHTA, CDR2 FQGTGA, per germline. V lost 5 bases to trimming and J lost 1 base, with 16 bases between them. CDR3 DNA: TGTGCCAGCAGCGGGCCTGGGACCACGGGCACAGATACGCAGTATTTT. This translates into CASSGPGTTGTDTQYF.

This chain uses TRBV7-3 with TRBJ1-1; D is unclear. Trimming took 4 bases from V and 1 from J, leaving 13 bases between them. CDR1 and CDR2 from the germline V gene are SGHTA and FQGTGA. This CDR3 is 15 amino acids long. The CDR3 protein is CASSSGLWGNTEAFF. DNA of the CDR3: TGTGCCAGCAGCTCCGGGCTCTGGGGGAACACTGAAGCTTTCTTT.

This clonotype was seen only a few times. The genes are TRBV20-1 and TRBJ2-1, with 7 bases matching TRBD2. V lost 2 bases to trimming and J lost 3 bases; unmatched junction nucleotides: 7. The CDR3 is 15 residues long. The germline V gene encodes CDR1 DFQATT and CDR2 SNEGSKA (reference sequence). The CDR3 region has the DNA TGCAGTGCTAGATCCGGACTAGACCACTACAATGAGCAGTTCTTC. It translates to CSARSGLDHYNEQFF.

This clonotype was found a few times. J is TRBJ2-3 and V is TRBV6-4; 14 bases line up with TRBD2. The trim removed 8 bases at V and 4 bases at J, leaving 11 bases unmatched. There are 17 residues in the CDR3. Per germline, CDR1 MRHNA and CDR2 SNTAGT. CDR3 nucleotide sequence: TGTGCCAGCCGTGCGACTAGCGGGGGGGGCCTGTCAGATACGCAGTATTTT. This translates into CASRATSGGGLSDTQYF.

This clonotype was seen many times. V gene TRBV20-1 combines with J gene TRBJ2-4, with D perhaps matching TRBD1 or TRBD2 (5 bases each). CDR1 is DFQATT, CDR2 SNEGSKA, per germline (reference sequence). Trimming left V 6 bases short and J 7 bases short, with 16 bases between. The CDR3 length is 13 residues. The CDR3 sequence: CSARDGGRNIQYF. CDR3 bases: TGCAGTGCCAGGGACGGCGGACGCAACATTCAGTACTTC.

This clonotype was recorded a few times. The chain links TRBV12-3 or TRBV12-4 to TRBJ1-4; D not certain. The CDR3 is made up of 13 amino acids. The V end lost 6 bases, the J end lost 4 bases, and 9 bases lay between the germline ends. CDR3 sequence reads: CASRPGHNEKLFF. The CDR3 nucleotides read TGTGCCAGCAGGCCGGGCCATAATGAAAAACTGTTTTTT.

The V call is TRBV11-2, the J call TRBJ2-1, with 10 bases lining up with TRBD2. Trimming took 6 bases from V and 4 from J; bases not matched to a gene: 6. CDR1 and CDR2 from the germline V gene are SGHAT and FQNNGV. The CDR3 sequence is 15 residues long. Here the CDR3 reads CASRHLAGAYNEQFF. The CDR3 DNA follows: TGTGCCAGCAGACACCTAGCGGGGGCGTACAATGAGCAGTTCTTC. Filled out from reference TRBV11-2 and TRBJ2-1, the complete variable domain reads EAGVAQSPRYKIIEKRQSVAFWCNPISGHATLYWYQQILGQGPKLLIQFQNNGVVDDSQLPKDRFSAERLKGVDSTLKIQPAKLEDSAVYLCASRHLAGAYNEQFFGPGTRLTVL.

This chain uses TRBV10-2 with TRBJ1-4; unclear D gene. Germline V gene lookup returns CDR1 WSHSY and CDR2 SAAADI. CDR3 length: 12 residues. V was cut by 4 bases and J by 12 bases, with 12 bases left in between. The CDR3 DNA reads TGCGCCAGCAGTGGGCAACCTCAGGAACTGTTTTTT. Translation gives CASSGQPQELFF.

V is TRBV5-1 and J is TRBJ1-2; possibly TRBD1 for D (5 bases). In germline, CDR1 is SGHRS, CDR2 YFSETQ. V dropped 5 bases and J dropped 4 bases, with 15 bases sitting between them. The CDR3 totals 14 residues. The CDR3: CASRDTGTLYGYTF. CDR3 coding DNA: TGCGCCAGCAGGGATACCGGGACCCTCTATGGCTACACCTTC.

This clonotype was seen a few times. This rearrangement joins TRBV5-1 to TRBJ1-6; 7 positions agree with TRBD1. Germline V gene sequence: CDR1 SGHRS, CDR2 YFSETQ. V gave up 0 bases and J gave up 1 base; unmatched junction bases: 1. This CDR3 spans 16 amino acids. Written as DNA, the CDR3 is TGCGCCAGCAGCTTGGACAGGGGATCCTATAATTCACCCCTCCACTTT. Amino acids: CASSLDRGSYNSPLHF.

The CDR3, as DNA: TGCGCCAGCAGCCCGACGCGGTCCACTGGAAACACCATATATTTT. Translated, it gives CASSPTRSTGNTIYF. V is TRBV5-1 and J is TRBJ1-3; D unresolved. V was shortened by 4 bases and J by 2 bases, with 13 bases between the two germline ends. Germline CDR1 SGHRS, CDR2 YFSETQ. The CDR3 is 15 amino acids.

The chain is built from TRBV9 and TRBJ2-3; D gene uncertain. Germline CDR1 and CDR2: SGDLS and YYNGEE. The CDR3 sequence is 13 residues long. V was trimmed by 6 bases and J by 2 bases, leaving 10 bases between them. CDR3 sequence: CASTPADTDTQYF. In DNA, the CDR3 is TGTGCCAGCACCCCGGCAGACACAGATACGCAGTATTTT.

This clonotype was recorded a few times. V is TRBV4-1 and J is TRBJ2-2, with a weak D call TRBD2 (6 bases). This CDR3 is 15 amino acids long. The V end was cut by 0 bases, the J end by 3 bases, with 8 bases between. The germline CDR1 and CDR2 sequences are MGHRA and YSYEKL. CDR3 coding DNA: TGCGCCAGCAGCCAAGAGGGACTCTACACCGGGGAGCTGTTTTTT. Protein sequence: CASSQEGLYTGELFF.

The chain employs TRBV24-1 and TRBJ2-1, with TRBD1 matching over 9 bases. Germline V CDR1 and CDR2: KGHDR, SFDVKD. Trimming at V came to 2 bases and at J to 10 bases, leaving 11 bases not matched to a gene. The CDR3 spans 16 residues. This chain's CDR3 is CATSDSGTGRPEEQFF. DNA of the CDR3: TGTGCCACCAGTGATTCCGGGACAGGGCGCCCCGAAGAGCAGTTCTTC.